What follows are 30 T cell receptor beta chains derived from one specimen sequenced in a study of OX40 agonist ivuxolimab in advanced cancers. Libraries were built with the immunoSEQ multiplex PCR assay. As stored in TCRdb, this immuneACCESS dataset retains in-frame rearrangements with V and J assigned. A fraction of the clones does not appear; measured against another copy, unresolved V genes explain less than half of the discrepancy, and the remainder lacks a known reason. The sample contains about 68,000 clones, about 90% of them found a single time. In total, the top ten clones hold about 0.33% of the sample. This specimen was CD4+ or CD8+ T cells sorted from blood, taken in a trial of the OX40 agonist ivuxolimab. The origin of the receptors is an adult with an advanced solid tumor such as melanoma, head and neck, liver or kidney cancer.

The V and J genes are TRBV5-5 and TRBJ2-1; 7 nucleotides match TRBD2. J gave up 2 bases and V 0 bases, and 5 bases lay outside the gene matches. CDR1 SGHKS and CDR2 YYEKEE come from the germline V gene (reference sequence). The CDR3 runs 16 residues. CDR3 in DNA: TGTGCCAGCAGCTTGGCGGGTAGCGGGCCCTACAATGAGCAGTTCTTC. It is translated as CASSLAGSGPYNEQFF.

This chain connects TRBV6-1 to TRBJ2-1, with 7 bases identical to TRBD2. V was pared by 8 bases and J by 3 bases, with 10 bases of the junction left unmatched. The CDR3 has 15 residues. The germline gives CDR1 MNHNS, CDR2 SASEGT. The CDR3 sequence: CASAREAGYYNEQFF. DNA for the CDR3: TGTGCCAGCGCCCGAGAAGCGGGATACTACAATGAGCAGTTCTTC.

The chain joins TRBV28 to TRBJ2-7; 8 nucleotides line up with TRBD1. Germline CDR1 reads MDHEN; CDR2 reads SYDVKM. Trimming removed 7 bases from V and 3 bases from J; junction bases left unmatched: 8. CDR3 size: 14 residues. The CDR3 here is CASNPPGQVYEQYF. CDR3 nucleotide sequence: TGTGCCAGCAATCCCCCGGGACAGGTCTACGAGCAGTACTTC.

The gene calls are TRBV15 and TRBJ2-1; the match to TRBD2 covers 9 bases. The germline gives CDR1 LNHNV, CDR2 YYDKDF (reference sequence). CDR3 length: 16 residues. The J segment lost 3 bases and the V segment lost 2 bases, leaving 5 bases of the junction unmatched. CDR3 loop: CATSRPGTSFYNEQFF. The CDR3 DNA is TGTGCCACCAGCAGACCCGGGACTAGCTTCTACAATGAGCAGTTCTTC.

The chain carries TRBV19 and TRBJ2-7, with D perhaps given as TRBD1 or TRBD2 (5 bases each). CDR3 length: 14 residues. V shed 6 bases and J shed 1 base, with 13 bases lying between them. Germline V lookup: CDR1 LNHDA, CDR2 SQIVND (reference sequence). CDR3 protein: CASSGTAISYEQYF. CDR3 DNA sequence: TGTGCCAGTAGCGGGACCGCCATTTCCTACGAGCAGTACTTC.

The CDR3 protein is CASSAVKLRGEQYF. As DNA, the CDR3 is TGTGCCAGCAGTGCGGTCAAACTCCGGGGCGAGCAGTACTTC. The J gene is TRBJ2-7, the V gene TRBV6-5; possible D gene TRBD2, 5 bases. The CDR3 is 14 residues long. V gave up 5 bases and J gave up 6 bases, with 17 bases separating them. Germline CDR1 MNHEY, CDR2 SVGAGI.

V is TRBV27 and J is TRBJ2-3; the match to TRBD2 covers 11 bases. Germline-derived CDR1 and CDR2 are MNHEY and SMNVEV (reference sequence). J lost 5 bases, V lost 3 bases, and 13 bases had no gene match. The CDR3 has 18 residues. The CDR3 nucleotides are TGTGCCAGCAGTTTGGTCAAACTAGCGGGAGACTATAAAGATACGCAGTATTTT. Its translation is CASSLVKLAGDYKDTQYF.

The J gene is TRBJ2-2, the V gene TRBV6-5; possibly TRBD2 for D (5 bases). V shed 6 bases and J shed 4 bases, with 15 bases lying between them. CDR3 length: 15 amino acids. The germline V gene encodes CDR1 MNHEY and CDR2 SVGAGI. The CDR3 spells CASRSLFGLTGELFF. In nucleotides, the CDR3 is TGTGCCAGCAGGTCCCTCTTTGGACTCACCGGGGAGCTGTTTTTT.

This chain connects TRBV2 to TRBJ2-1; possible D gene TRBD1, 5 bases. The CDR3 runs 17 residues. CDR1 and CDR2 (germline): SNHLY, FYNNEI. The V end lost 4 bases, the J end lost 0 bases, and 16 bases lay between the germline ends. The CDR3 bases are TGTGCCAGCAGTGGGGGATGGACACGAAGCTCCTACAATGAGCAGTTCTTC. Its protein product is CASSGGWTRSSYNEQFF.

The rearrangement joins TRBV29-1 to TRBJ1-1, with 7 positions matching TRBD1. From germline, CDR1 is SQVTM and CDR2 ANQGSEA. V lost 0 bases and J lost 0; bases outside the gene matches: 4. This CDR3 spans 15 amino acids. The CDR3 is CSVEDPGQLNTEAFF. Here the CDR3 DNA reads TGCAGCGTTGAAGATCCGGGACAGCTGAACACTGAAGCTTTCTTT.

The chain recombines TRBV2 with TRBJ2-2, with D maybe TRBD2 (5 bases). V lost 6 bases and J lost 3, with 14 bases in between. The CDR3 has 15 residues. Germline-derived CDR1 and CDR2 are SNHLY and FYNNEI. CDR3 sequence (DNA): TGTGCCAGCAGGCCTAGTCGGGGTTACACCGGGGAGCTGTTTTTT. As protein: CASRPSRGYTGELFF.

In DNA, the CDR3 is TGTGCCAGCAGACGCACGGGGTCGACTTATAGCAATCAGCCCCAGCATTTT. As protein: CASRRTGSTYSNQPQHF. The rearrangement links TRBV27 to TRBJ1-5; D unresolved. V was shortened by 6 bases and J by 0 bases, with 18 bases between the two germline ends. Looked up from germline, CDR1 is MNHEY and CDR2 is SMNVEV (reference sequence). CDR3 length: 17 amino acids.

V is TRBV6-1 and J is TRBJ2-2; weak D call: TRBD1 (5 bases). V was cut by 2 bases and J by 0 bases, with 10 bases left in between. Germline-derived CDR1 and CDR2 are MNHNS and SASEGT. CDR3 size: 16 residues. DNA for the CDR3: TGTGCCAGCAGTGAACAGGCAGGGTCGAACACCGGGGAGCTGTTTTTT. Translated, it gives CASSEQAGSNTGELFF.

V usage is TRBV6-4 and J usage is TRBJ2-1; no clear D gene. The CDR3 is 16 residues long. Germline loops: CDR1 MRHNA, CDR2 SNTAGT. Trimming took off 3 bases at V and 0 bases at J, with 12 bases between the two ends. The CDR3 coding sequence is TGTGCCAGCAGTGATGGGCTCGGAAGCTCCTACAATGAGCAGTTCTTC. Protein sequence: CASSDGLGSSYNEQFF.

The V gene is TRBV29-1, the J gene TRBJ2-3; 8 bases are a match to TRBD2. The germline CDR1 and CDR2 sequences are SQVTM and ANQGSEA. The CDR3 spans 16 residues. V dropped 0 bases and J dropped 4; count of bases not matched to a gene: 9. CDR3 loop: CSVEESAGARPDTQYF. The CDR3 DNA reads TGCAGCGTTGAAGAGTCAGCGGGAGCCCGCCCAGATACGCAGTATTTT.

The rearrangement joins TRBV19 to TRBJ2-7; TRBD1 matches at 9 bases. The V gene end was trimmed by 2 bases and the J gene end by 5 bases; junction bases not matched to a gene: 7. The germline gives CDR1 LNHDA, CDR2 SQIVND (reference sequence). This CDR3 is 15 amino acids long. The CDR3 coding sequence is TGTGCCAGTAGTATACGGGGACAGGGTCGGAACGAGCAGTACTTC. Its translation: CASSIRGQGRNEQYF.

CDR3 region: CASSPRGRVDEQFF. The CDR3 nucleotides are TGTGCCAGTAGCCCAAGGGGCCGCGTAGATGAGCAGTTCTTC. V is TRBV19 and J is TRBJ2-1; D may be TRBD1 (5 bases). The germline V and J ends were trimmed by 6 bases and 8 bases, with 17 bases remaining between them. The CDR3 sequence is 14 residues long. The germline gives CDR1 LNHDA, CDR2 SQIVND (reference sequence).

This clone was seen just once. V usage is TRBV7-7 and J usage is TRBJ2-5, with 15 bases lining up with TRBD2. J was trimmed by 6 bases and V by 5 bases; bases with no gene match: 16. This CDR3 region has 19 residues. Germline lookup yields CDR1 SSHAT and CDR2 FNYEAQ (reference sequence). DNA for the CDR3: TGTGCCAGCAGCAAAACATTGGGACTAGCGGGAGGTGTTGGAAAGACCCAGTACTTC. Residues: CASSKTLGLAGGVGKTQYF.

The chain links TRBV7-3 to TRBJ2-1; TRBD1 matches at 7 bases. V trimming: 5 bases; J trimming: 4 bases; junction bases outside the gene matches: 5. The germline V gene has CDR1 SGHTA and CDR2 FQGTGA. The CDR3 consists of 14 residues. Here the CDR3 reads CASSPHRGYNEQFF. CDR3 sequence (DNA): TGTGCCAGCAGCCCGCACAGGGGTTACAATGAGCAGTTCTTC.

The chain has TRBV29-1 and TRBJ2-1; 11 nucleotides align to TRBD2. The germline gives CDR1 SQVTM, CDR2 ANQGSEA. The V segment lost 4 bases and the J segment 8 bases; nucleotides outside the gene matches: 7. The CDR3 has 14 residues. As DNA, the CDR3 is TGCAGCGTTGGGAACGGACTAGCGGGCGATGAGCAGTTCTTC. This sequence encodes CSVGNGLAGDEQFF.

DNA of the CDR3: TGTGCCAGCAGTGAGAGACAGGGGGGGACAGATACGCAGTATTTT. It translates to CASSERQGGTDTQYF. This chain links TRBV2 with TRBJ2-3; 9 bases match TRBD1. Germline V lookup: CDR1 SNHLY, CDR2 FYNNEI. This CDR3 spans 15 amino acids. V dropped 3 bases and J dropped 3; count of bases not matched to a gene: 4.

J is TRBJ2-5 and V is TRBV18, with 7 bases matching TRBD2. This CDR3 contains 15 residues. V lost 6 bases and J lost 2; bases outside the gene matches: 9. CDR1 and CDR2 (germline): KGHSH, LQKENI. Written as DNA, the CDR3 is TGTGCCAGCTCCTTCACCGCGGGGGTACAAGAGACCCAGTACTTC. Encoded protein: CASSFTAGVQETQYF. Full variable domain (missing parts from reference TRBV18 and TRBJ2-5): NAGVMQNPRHLVRRRGQEARLRCSPMKGHSHVYWYRQLPEEGLKFMVYLQKENIIDESGMPKERFSAEFPKEGPSILRIQQVVRGDSAAYFCASSFTAGVQETQYFGPGTRLLVL.

The CDR3 region has the DNA TGTGCCAGAAGCTTCGGGCAGGAACCCTATGGCTACACCTTC. This gives the protein CARSFGQEPYGYTF. This chain uses TRBV5-3 with TRBJ1-2; no clear D. TRBV5-3 is an ORF, and what it does is uncertain. The CDR3 covers 14 residues. V was trimmed by 2 bases and J by 4 bases, leaving 12 bases between them.

J is TRBJ1-1 and V is TRBV19; D possibly corresponds to TRBD1 (6 bases). CDR3 length: 17 residues. Per germline, CDR1 LNHDA and CDR2 SQIVND (reference sequence). Between the trimmed V and J ends, which lost 0 bases and 4 bases, there was a span of 18 bases. The CDR3 spells CASSIEAPRGPGTEAFF. The CDR3 region has the DNA TGTGCCAGTAGTATAGAGGCCCCCAGGGGCCCCGGCACTGAAGCTTTCTTT.

This chain connects TRBV4-2 to TRBJ2-7, with 13 positions matching TRBD2. J lost 6 bases, V lost 4 bases, and 6 bases had no gene match. This CDR3 comprises 15 residues. Germline V CDR1 and CDR2: LGHNA, YNFKEQ. CDR3 protein: CASSPDGLAGAEQYF. In nucleotides, the CDR3 is TGTGCCAGCAGCCCGGACGGACTAGCGGGAGCCGAGCAGTACTTC.

This chain uses TRBV2 with TRBJ2-5, with D unclear. The germline gives CDR1 SNHLY, CDR2 FYNNEI. V was trimmed by 3 bases and J by 5 bases, leaving 7 bases between them. This CDR3 region has 12 residues. CDR3 loop: CASSDKPETQYF. The CDR3 DNA is TGTGCCAGCAGTGACAAGCCGGAGACCCAGTACTTC.

This clone was recorded once. This chain connects TRBV10-3 to TRBJ1-5, with 11 bases matching TRBD1. With V trimmed by 4 bases and J by 0 bases, 2 bases remained unmatched. CDR1 ENHRY and CDR2 SYGVKD come from the germline V gene. The length of the CDR3 is 16 residues. This CDR3 is CAISGGQGASNQPQHF. CDR3 DNA sequence: TGTGCCATCAGTGGAGGACAGGGGGCTAGCAATCAGCCCCAGCATTTT.

The CDR3 bases are TGTGCCAGCAGTTACGACTACAACAGGAATGAAAAACTGTTTTTT. It is translated as CASSYDYNRNEKLFF. The chain is built from TRBV6-5 and TRBJ1-4; maybe TRBD1 (5 bases). Germline CDR1 MNHEY, CDR2 SVGAGI. The CDR3 runs 15 residues. V gave up 2 bases and J gave up 5 bases, with 12 bases separating them.

DNA for the CDR3: TGTGCCAGCTCACCAGAAAGGTTGAGAGGGGAGCAGTTCTTC. Protein: CASSPERLRGEQFF. The genes are TRBV18 and TRBJ2-1, with a weak D call TRBD2 (5 bases). V was trimmed by 2 bases and J by 10 bases, leaving 15 bases between them. Per the germline V gene, CDR1 is KGHSH and CDR2 is LQKENI. The CDR3 is 14 amino acids.

The gene calls are TRBV5-1 and TRBJ2-1; perhaps TRBD2 as D (7 bases). The CDR3 consists of 14 residues. Per germline, CDR1 SGHRS and CDR2 YFSETQ. CDR3 amino acids: CFPLGGASYNEQFF. CDR3 coding DNA: TGCTTCCCTTTGGGGGGGGCATCCTACAATGAGCAGTTCTTC.